This T cell receptor beta chain is from a study of T cell clonality in common variable immunodeficiency (dated by TCRdb to 2015 to 2017). What the work shows at the level of the full study, not this receptor alone: Fewer deletions and N-nucleotide insertions were reportedly observed in CVID TCRbeta sequences, and highly modified clones with 13 or more V deletions were reportedly absent from CVID TCRbeta sequences. Even though DNA input was the same, control samples had an average of about 80,000 unique sequences each, compared with some 32,000 in CVID samples. Fewer TCRbeta clones were shared among CVID subjects than among healthy controls (p < 0.0001). Compared with healthy controls, CVID subjects showed increased TCRbeta clonality (t-test p = 0.018), a feature most characteristic of about a third of subjects. Differences among patients in the CVID cohort limited the correlations between repertoire features and clinical complications. The authors noted that sequencing repertoires of T cell subpopulations would be needed to clarify what caused the increased clonality in CVID.

Looking up the germline V gene (reference sequence) yields CDR1 SSHAT and CDR2 FNYEAQ. The CDR3 spans 16 residues, from the cysteine through the phenylalanine. The DNA shown is the part of the CDR3 that was read: 39 bases, in frame from base 1. Standard criteria, namely reduction of serum IgG, IgA and/or IgM below the normal range together with specific antibody deficiency, were applied for the diagnosis of CVID. A total of roughly 45 subjects (roughly 15 female and some 30 male; age range 9 to 64 years, mean age around 40) were included in the CVID group. Predominantly Caucasian heritage was noted among both the CVID patients and the healthy controls. Replacement immunoglobulin therapy had been administered to all CVID subjects for at least one year at the time of study participation. At blood collection, none of the CVID subjects was ill or on immunomodulatory or immunosuppressive medication. Heparinized peripheral whole blood samples of about 4.5 to 8.5 ml were obtained from each donor. TCRbeta CDR3 repertoires were sequenced from genomic DNA of adults with common variable immune deficiency (CVID) and healthy adult controls. Diluted blood was density-centrifuged over Hypaque 1077 or Ficoll-Paque to isolate peripheral blood mononuclear cells. Genomic DNA was obtained from unsorted mononuclear cells through either Qiagen column purification or a centrifugation-based method.

Concerning this clone: It lacks a known antigen. The junction and the germline gene differ at one end; a read error may be behind it. The DNA ends 3 residues before the CDR3 does, and the rest of the CDR3 is filled in from the germline J gene.

Equivalent amounts of genomic DNA from CVID and control samples were used as sequencing input. For every sample, a 60 bp segment covering the rearranged TCRbeta CDR3 region was amplified and then sequenced. The immunoSEQ assay, a bias-corrected multiplex PCR with high-throughput sequencing, was employed for TCRbeta amplification. The original methods were these. Every unique nucleotide sequence counted as a clone and was annotated with V, D and J genes, copy number and frequency. Sequences were labeled productive if in frame, and non-productive if out of frame or containing stop codons. Clonality was calculated from Shannon's entropy as previously described. Mean CDR3 Kyte-Doolittle hydropathy was derived from the predicted amino acid sequences of productive clones. The R hclust function was used to hierarchically cluster scaled V gene usage with Manhattan distance and complete linkage. Sharing of clones by CDR3 amino acid sequence was evaluated by resampling 12 repertoires per group over 100 rounds. The repertoires were searched for around 70 published EBV-specific and 245 published CMV-specific TCRbeta sequences. A couple of CVID samples that yielded fewer than 10,000 sequences were excluded from the analysis, so around 40 CVID repertoires were retained. TCRdb stores this immuneACCESS table with in-frame sequences only. Part of the clones is absent; in the studies checked, under half of the shortfall reflects unresolved V genes, and no reason is known for the rest. V and J calls and clone size are as listed in that table; D and trimming were resolved from the DNA. For this sample, under 30,000 clones are listed, none of them singletons. The biggest ten clones account for roughly 9% of the sample.

The TCR was taken from a human donor with common variable immunodeficiency. The rearrangement combines TRBV7-7 with TRBJ2-5, and possibly TRBD2, on 6 matching bases. Sequenced sample: peripheral blood mononuclear cells. CDR3 DNA (partial): TGTGCTAGCAGCCCAGGGCTCCGGGGGTACCAAGAGACC. Its protein is CASSPGLRGYQET. The full CDR3 is CASSPGLRGYQETQYF.